This paragraph reports one T cell receptor beta chain. This record comes from a study of technical replicates of blood from several donors. The trim removed 2 bases at V and 0 bases at J, leaving 3 bases unmatched. Germline V lookup: CDR1 SGHRS, CDR2 YFSETQ. This CDR3 contains 18 residues. Method: immunoSEQ multiplex PCR; TCRdb's copy keeps in-frame clones and lacks some. Among approximately 13,000 clones listed, around 86% were seen once. The source material was PBMCs. The gene calls are TRBV5-1 and TRBJ2-1, with 15 positions matching TRBD2. The sequence came from a human donor in good health. CDR3 bases: TGCGCCAGCAGCTTTGGGACTAGCGGGAGGATCTCCTACAATGAGCAGTTCTTC. Residues: CASSFGTSGRISYNEQFF.